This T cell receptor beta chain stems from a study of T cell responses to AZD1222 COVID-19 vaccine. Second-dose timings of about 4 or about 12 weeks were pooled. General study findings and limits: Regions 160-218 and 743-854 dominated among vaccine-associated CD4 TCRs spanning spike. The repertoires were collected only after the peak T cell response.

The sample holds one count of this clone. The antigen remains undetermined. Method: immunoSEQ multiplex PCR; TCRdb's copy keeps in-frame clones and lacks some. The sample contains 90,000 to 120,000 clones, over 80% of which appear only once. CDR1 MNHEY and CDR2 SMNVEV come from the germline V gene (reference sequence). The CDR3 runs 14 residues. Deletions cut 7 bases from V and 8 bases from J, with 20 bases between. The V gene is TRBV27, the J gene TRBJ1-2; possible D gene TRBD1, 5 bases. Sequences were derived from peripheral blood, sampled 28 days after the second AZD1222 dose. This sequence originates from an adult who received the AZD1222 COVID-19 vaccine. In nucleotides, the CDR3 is TGTGCCAGCACCCCGGGGGGTCTAACGGGGGGCTACACCTTC. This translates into CASTPGGLTGGYTF.